The entry that follows covers one T cell receptor (beta chain) sequence. Its target is unknown. The CDR3 is 15 residues long. V was pared by 1 base and J by 3 bases, with 9 bases between. The germline gives CDR1 SGHTA, CDR2 FQGNSA. Here immunoSEQ multiplex PCR was the method, and the copy in TCRdb shows in-frame clones only, minus some. The profile shows about 160,000 clones, approximately 84% of them singletons. This entry comes from a study of cytotoxic CD8 clonotypes in ibrutinib-treated CLL. Whole-study findings and limits: Treatment saw public clonotypes, which were uncommon, either contract or stay stable.

This TCR derives from a human donor with chronic lymphocytic leukemia. The rearrangement links TRBV7-2 to TRBJ1-4; no clear D gene. Sample: PBMCs, taken after 24 months of ibrutinib treatment. The CDR3 DNA sequence: TGTGCCAGCAGCTTAGTAGTGTACCCTAATGAAAAACTGTTTTTT. Its translation is CASSLVVYPNEKLFF.